Listed here are 7 T cell receptor beta chains from one sample, sequenced in a study of control samples from healthy donors and cancer patients. Profiled with immunoSEQ multiplex PCR; TCRdb holds only in-frame clones, not every one. The sample holds approximately 100,000 clones, 80% to 90% seen once. Specimen: blood. The receptors were sampled from a man aged 30 to 39 in good health.

This rearrangement joins TRBV2 to TRBJ2-7; D is unresolved. Germline CDR1 SNHLY, CDR2 FYNNEI. V lost 9 bases and J 1 base, leaving 10 bases between the germline ends. This CDR3 has 12 residues. The CDR3 reads CASSRGSYEQYF. CDR3 coding DNA: TGTGCCAGTTCGAGAGGTTCCTACGAGCAGTACTTC.

The V and J genes are TRBV9 and TRBJ1-4, with D tentatively TRBD1 (5 bases). Germline V gene lookup returns CDR1 SGDLS and CDR2 YYNGEE. This CDR3 is 15 amino acids long. With 3 bases removed from V and 8 bases from J, the gap between germline ends came to 17 bases. The CDR3 region is CASSGGGAGGEKLFF. The CDR3 DNA is TGTGCCAGCAGCGGTGGAGGGGCCGGGGGGGAAAAACTGTTTTTT.

The gene calls are TRBV5-1 and TRBJ2-6; D is undetermined. Per the germline V gene, CDR1 is SGHRS and CDR2 is YFSETQ. This CDR3 has 18 residues. Trimming removed 0 bases at V and 1 base at J, with 14 bases between. The CDR3 spells CASSLDGNAASGANVLTF. CDR3 in DNA: TGCGCCAGCAGCTTGGATGGGAATGCGGCATCTGGGGCCAACGTCCTGACTTTC. The full variable domain, completed using reference TRBV5-1 and TRBJ2-6, is KAGVTQTPRYLIKTRGQQVTLSCSPISGHRSVSWYQQTPGQGLQFLFEYFSETQRNKGNFPGRFSGRQFSNSRSEMNVSTLELGDSALYLCASSLDGNAASGANVLTFGAGSRLTVL.

The chain uses TRBV28 and TRBJ2-7, with D tentatively TRBD2 (5 bases). The CDR3 spans 14 residues. V was trimmed by 5 bases and J by 0 bases, leaving 11 bases between them. Germline CDR1 reads MDHEN; CDR2 reads SYDVKM. The CDR3 is CASSRSGSSYEQYF. The CDR3 DNA reads as TGTGCCAGCAGTAGGAGCGGAAGCTCCTACGAGCAGTACTTC.

This sequence joins TRBV3-1 (or the pseudogene TRBV3-2) and TRBJ2-7; 10 nucleotides line up with TRBD2. Germline V gives CDR1 LGHDT, CDR2 YNNKEL (reference sequence). The CDR3 covers 14 residues. V dropped 6 bases and J dropped 6; count of bases not matched to a gene: 8. The DNA of the CDR3 is TGTGCCAGCAGTCAGGGACTAGCGCCGGCCGAGCAGTACTTC. Its protein is CASSQGLAPAEQYF.

The rearrangement links TRBV11-3 to TRBJ1-1; D possibly corresponds to TRBD1 (5 bases). The CDR3 loop spans 15 amino acids. The germline CDR1 and CDR2 sequences are SGHNT and YENEEA. V lost 7 bases and J lost 6, with 21 bases in between. CDR3 sequence reads: CASKLTGGVLAEAFF. In DNA form, the CDR3 reads TGTGCCAGCAAGCTTACCGGGGGGGTTCTGGCTGAAGCTTTCTTT.

This chain joins TRBV10-3 and TRBJ2-3; perhaps TRBD2 as D (5 bases). This CDR3 contains 14 residues. V lost 4 bases and J lost 1, with 9 bases in between. Germline V gene sequence: CDR1 ENHRY, CDR2 SYGVKD. The CDR3 reads CAISASTGTDTQYF. The CDR3 DNA is TGTGCCATCAGTGCTAGCACTGGCACAGATACGCAGTATTTT.